This entry features one T cell receptor beta chain sequence. The germline gives CDR1 MNHEY, CDR2 SVGAGI. This CDR3 comprises 15 residues. Between the trimmed V and J ends, which lost 7 bases and 2 bases, there was a span of 16 bases. This specimen belongs to a study of blood T cell repertoires in COVID-19. The authors' processing: Researchers report that nucleated cell counts were estimated from reference gene primer amplification. Sequenced by immunoSEQ multiplex PCR; TCRdb stores in-frame clones only, minus some. That table is the source of V, J and clone size, and D and trimming were worked out from the DNA. The sample includes some 460,000 clones, around nine tenths of them seen just once.

Sequenced input: peripheral blood. This chain uses TRBV6-5 with TRBJ2-3, with D possibly being TRBD2 (5 bases). The receptor comes from a woman aged 30 to 39 with acute or convalescent COVID-19. CDR3 protein: CASTRPFGVTDTQYF. CDR3 nucleotide sequence: TGTGCCAGCACCCGACCTTTCGGGGTCACAGATACGCAGTATTTT.